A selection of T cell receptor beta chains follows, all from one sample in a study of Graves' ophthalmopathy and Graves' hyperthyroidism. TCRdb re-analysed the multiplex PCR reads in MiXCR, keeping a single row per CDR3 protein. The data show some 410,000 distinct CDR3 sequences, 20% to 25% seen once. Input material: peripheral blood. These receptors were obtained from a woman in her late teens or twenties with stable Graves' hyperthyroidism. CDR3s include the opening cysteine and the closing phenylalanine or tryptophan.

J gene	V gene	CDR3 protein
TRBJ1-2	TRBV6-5	CASRPGAGDGYTF
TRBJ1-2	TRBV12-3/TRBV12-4	CASSATGNYGYTF
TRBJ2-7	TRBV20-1	CSARELSAGTYEQYF
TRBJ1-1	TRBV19	CASSNGGSTSGTEAFF
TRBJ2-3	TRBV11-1	CASSLVAGLITDTQYF
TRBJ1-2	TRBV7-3	CASSHSWGSPSNYGYTF
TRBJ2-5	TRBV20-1	CSAADRRKETQYF
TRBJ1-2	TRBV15	CATSRNKHQGGYTF
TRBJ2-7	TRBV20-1	CSARGGLGYEQYF
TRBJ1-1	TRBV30	CAWSGAVMNTEAFF
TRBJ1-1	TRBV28	CASSLIGAGTEAFF
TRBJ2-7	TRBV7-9	CASSPTSGRVIEQYF
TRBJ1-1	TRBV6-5	CASSYSGSPWAFF
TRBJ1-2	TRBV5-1	CASRGEGGYTF
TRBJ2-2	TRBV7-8	CASSLQRLNTGELFF
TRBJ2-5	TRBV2	CASSSSETQYF
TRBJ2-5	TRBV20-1	CSVRTEGYQETQYF
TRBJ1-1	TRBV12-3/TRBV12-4	CASSLGVLEAFF
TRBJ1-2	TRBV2	CASNGARRLGYTF
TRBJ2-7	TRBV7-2	CASSLGAYEQYF
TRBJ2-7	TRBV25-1	CASSELAAYEQYF
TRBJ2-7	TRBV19	CASSPPGAFYEQYF
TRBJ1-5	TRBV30	CAWSTGYQPQHF
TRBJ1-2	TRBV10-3	CAISESQGRGGYTF
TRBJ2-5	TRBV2	CASRIGTPRVGGTQYF
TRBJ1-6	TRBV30	CAWSTGSPLHF
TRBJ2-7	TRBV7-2	CASSPRRGAYEQYF
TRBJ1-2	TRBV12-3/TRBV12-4	CASTRTGDYGYTF